These T cell receptor beta chains were read from a single sample in a study of T cells in Graves' hyperthyroidism and ophthalmopathy. Each CDR3 protein gets one entry after TCRdb re-called the multiplex PCR reads with MiXCR. The sample has 490,000 or so distinct CDR3 sequences; 46% are singletons. The sequenced sample consisted of peripheral blood or thyroid tissue (not recorded which). The source of these receptors is an adult woman with Graves' disease, either hyperthyroidism or ophthalmopathy (not recorded which). Both conserved end residues are part of each CDR3. Fields, in order: clone size, J gene, V gene, D gene, CDR3 DNA, CDR3 protein. D genes are given only for firm matches. Only part of the rows carry a size: once, few, many, or a class if the clone is expanded.

.,TRBJ1-6,TRBV27,.,TGTGCCAGTGGGTTATATTATAGAAGCTCCTATAATTCACCCCTCCACTTT,CASGLYYRSSYNSPLHF
many,TRBJ2-7,TRBV20-1,TRBD2,TGCAGTGCTCACCCTACTAGCGGGGCCATCAACGAGCAGTACTTC,CSAHPTSGAINEQYF
.,TRBJ2-5,TRBV7-9,.,TGTGCCAGCAGCTTAGTTGGGGGATATCGCGAGACCCAGTACTTC,CASSLVGGYRETQYF
.,TRBJ2-5,TRBV7-7,TRBD1,TGTGCCAGCTCAACTCGGGACAGGGGAGTTTACAGAGAGACCCAGTACTTC,CASSTRDRGVYRETQYF
.,TRBJ1-3,TRBV20-1,TRBD1,TGCAGTGCCAGGACCGGGACAGCTGACTCTGGAAACACCATATATTTT,CSARTGTADSGNTIYF
.,TRBJ2-7,TRBV6-1,.,TGTGCCAGCAGTTACTCATTAGGGGACTCGAAATACGAGCAGTACTTC,CASSYSLGDSKYEQYF
many,TRBJ2-2,TRBV14,.,TGTGCCAGCAGCACCGGGAGTATGGCCGGGGAGCTGTTTTTT,CASSTGSMAGELFF
.,TRBJ2-7,TRBV20-1,.,TGCAGGGCGAAGGACCAGACCTCCTACGAGCAGTACTTC,CRAKDQTSYEQYF
.,TRBJ1-2,TRBV30,.,TGTGCCTGGAGTATAGGGACTGTTGGCTACACCTTC,CAWSIGTVGYTF
few,TRBJ2-7,TRBV6-1,.,TGTGCCAGCGACGGAAAGCAACTATCCTACGAGCAGTACTTC,CASDGKQLSYEQYF
.,TRBJ2-7,TRBV20-1,.,TGCAGTGCTACAGGGAACGAGCAGTACTTC,CSATGNEQYF
few,TRBJ2-7,TRBV5-5,.,TGTGCCAGCAGCTCAAAGAAGGGTCCTCTCGAGCAGTACTTC,CASSSKKGPLEQYF
.,TRBJ2-7,TRBV7-9,.,TGTGCCAGCAGCTGGGGGTCAGGAACCTACGAGCAGTACTTC,CASSWGSGTYEQYF